This TCR beta chain was profiled in a study of long-term antiretroviral therapy in people with HIV. Background on the study: The oldest samples precede the 2015 immediate-ART recommendation by about a decade.

CDR3 length equals 12 residues. Trimming pared 3 bases from V and 7 bases from J, leaving 11 bases between. Germline V CDR1 and CDR2: SGHRS, YFSETQ. Inclusion required at least two post-ART and at least one pre-ART PBMC samples. The study used samples holding about 1-10 million cryopreserved PBMC before DNA extraction. Researchers ran immunoSEQ v3.0 at survey level. The method was immunoSEQ multiplex PCR; TCRdb's version includes in-frame clones alone and lacks a portion of them. Of 20,000 to 30,000 clones listed, 81% were seen once; the top ten hold more than 15%. This clone is large. Antigen unknown. Findings and limits, study-wide: Whereas controls had wider CDR3 length ranges, HIV repertoires had narrower ones.

Sample: unsorted PBMCs, taken at the start of antiretroviral therapy, before treatment. The V call is TRBV5-1, the J call TRBJ2-7; perhaps TRBD2 as D (6 bases). The TCR originated in a woman aged 18-30 years with HIV. DNA of the CDR3: TGCGCCAGCAGCTCGTGGGGGAGGGAGCAGTACTTC. Residues: CASSSWGREQYF.